These 30 T cell receptor beta chains share one sample of origin, sequenced in a study of blood T cell repertoires in COVID-19. Method: immunoSEQ multiplex PCR; TCRdb's copy keeps in-frame clones and lacks some. Among 150,000 or so clones listed, approximately 80% were seen once. Sequenced input: PBMCs or T cells enriched from blood (not recorded which). Receptors were obtained from a man in his fifties or sixties who had recovered from COVID-19.

This chain joins TRBV19 and TRBJ1-4; tentatively, D is TRBD1 (5 bases). Germline CDR1 LNHDA, CDR2 SQIVND (reference sequence). CDR3 length: 13 amino acids. Trimming cost V 7 bases and J 1 base, with 7 bases left between them. DNA of the CDR3: TGTGCCAGTACAGGGTTAACTAATGAAAAACTGTTTTTT. Amino acids: CASTGLTNEKLFF.

The CDR3 coding sequence is TGTGCCAGCTCTCCCGTACAGGCCAATGGCTACACCTTC. Its protein is CASSPVQANGYTF. The rearrangement links TRBV27 to TRBJ1-2; TRBD1 might be the D (5 bases). Germline lookup yields CDR1 MNHEY and CDR2 SMNVEV (reference sequence). The V end was cut by 8 bases, the J end by 6 bases, with 16 bases between. There are 13 residues in the CDR3.

The gene calls are TRBV18 and TRBJ2-7, with D maybe TRBD2 (6 bases). The length of the CDR3 is 13 residues. CDR1 is KGHSH, CDR2 LQKENI, per germline. V lost 8 bases to trimming and J lost 7 bases, with 18 bases between them. The CDR3 is CASAPRRDREQYF. CDR3 DNA: TGTGCCAGCGCCCCCCGGCGGGATAGGGAGCAGTACTTC.

The chain combines TRBV5-1 with TRBJ2-2, with D tentatively TRBD2 (5 bases). V was cut by 4 bases and J by 5 bases, with 18 bases left in between. Looked up from germline, CDR1 is SGHRS and CDR2 is YFSETQ. This CDR3 is 16 amino acids long. CDR3 region: CASSRPSQGRTGELFF. CDR3 DNA: TGCGCCAGCAGCCGACCTAGCCAAGGGCGGACCGGGGAGCTGTTTTTT. The full variable domain, its missing parts supplied by reference TRBV5-1 and TRBJ2-2, is KAGVTQTPRYLIKTRGQQVTLSCSPISGHRSVSWYQQTPGQGLQFLFEYFSETQRNKGNFPGRFSGRQFSNSRSEMNVSTLELGDSALYLCASSRPSQGRTGELFFGEGSRLTVL.

The J gene is TRBJ1-5, the V gene TRBV5-5, with 9 nucleotides matching TRBD1. The V gene end was trimmed by 0 bases and the J gene end by 7 bases; junction bases not matched to a gene: 8. Germline-derived CDR1 and CDR2 are SGHKS and YYEKEE (reference sequence). This CDR3 has 16 amino acids. The CDR3 loop reads CASSLGTGGVRQPQHF. The CDR3 bases are TGTGCCAGCAGCTTGGGAACAGGGGGCGTAAGGCAGCCCCAGCATTTT.

V gene TRBV24-1 combines with J gene TRBJ1-2; D uncertain. Germline V gene sequence: CDR1 KGHDR, CDR2 SFDVKD. CDR3 length: 12 amino acids. The V end lost 4 bases, the J end lost 4 bases, and 6 bases lay between the germline ends. CDR3 in amino acids: CATSDAGYGYTF. The CDR3 DNA sequence: TGTGCCACCAGTGACGCGGGCTATGGCTACACCTTC.

The CDR3, as DNA: TGTGCCAGCAGTGACCCGCTTCGGGCTTTCTTT. It is translated as CASSDPLRAFF. The chain joins TRBV6-1 to TRBJ1-1; D remains ambiguous. Germline V gene lookup returns CDR1 MNHNS and CDR2 SASEGT. The V and J ends lost 3 bases and 11 bases respectively, with 10 bases between them. The CDR3 runs to 11 residues.

This clone was seen once. The genes are TRBV28 and TRBJ2-5; TRBD1 matches 8 bases. V lost 5 bases and J lost 5; bases outside the gene matches: 10. The germline V gene has CDR1 MDHEN and CDR2 SYDVKM. The CDR3 contains 15 residues. The CDR3 region is CASSANLRGLETQYF. The DNA for the CDR3 is TGTGCCAGCAGTGCAAATCTCAGGGGGCTCGAGACCCAGTACTTC.

The rearrangement links TRBV19 to TRBJ2-2; perhaps TRBD2 as D (5 bases). The germline V gene encodes CDR1 LNHDA and CDR2 SQIVND (reference sequence). The germline V and J ends were trimmed by 3 bases and 3 bases, with 8 bases remaining between them. The CDR3 consists of 14 residues. As DNA, the CDR3 is TGTGCCAGTAGTATTGAGGGCTACACCGGGGAGCTGTTTTTT. Protein: CASSIEGYTGELFF.

The rearrangement uses TRBV27 and TRBJ1-4; TRBD1 matches at 7 bases. Germline lookup yields CDR1 MNHEY and CDR2 SMNVEV (reference sequence). The CDR3 is 16 residues long. The V gene end was trimmed by 7 bases and the J gene end by 7 bases; junction bases not matched to a gene: 15. The CDR3 sequence is CASTTGRVTSGEKLFF. The CDR3, as DNA: TGTGCCAGCACGACAGGGCGGGTGACAAGCGGTGAAAAACTGTTTTTT.

The rearrangement links TRBV5-1 to TRBJ1-1; D remains ambiguous. CDR1 and CDR2 from the germline V gene are SGHRS and YFSETQ. V shed 4 bases and J shed 4 bases, with 14 bases lying between them. The CDR3 spans 14 residues. Here the CDR3 reads CASSPPGVGTEAFF. DNA of the CDR3: TGCGCCAGCAGCCCCCCCGGGGTGGGCACTGAAGCTTTCTTT.

V is TRBV7-9 and J is TRBJ2-5, with 9 bases lining up with TRBD2. V shed 1 base, J shed 6 bases, and the junction held 6 bases outside the gene matches. The CDR3 contains 15 residues. Germline-derived CDR1 and CDR2 are SEHNR and FQNEAQ (reference sequence). CDR3 in amino acids: CASSLVVAGAKTQYF. The CDR3 nucleotides read TGTGCCAGCAGCTTAGTCGTAGCGGGGGCGAAGACCCAGTACTTC.

On this clone itself: Sequence at one end of the junction differs from germline and may be a read error. The chain recombines TRBV14 with TRBJ1-4; unclear D gene. Germline CDR1 reads SGHDN; CDR2 reads FVKESK. The CDR3 runs to 17 residues. This CDR3 reads CAGSQDLGRPSGEKLFF. In DNA, the CDR3 is TGTGCCGGCAGCCAAGACCTCGGCCGACCATCGGGTGAAAAACTGTTTTTT.

V and J are TRBV7-2 and TRBJ1-2, with 8 bases fitting TRBD1. The CDR3 is made up of 14 amino acids. V lost 4 bases, J lost 3 bases, and 4 bases stayed unmatched. Germline CDR1 and CDR2: SGHTA and FQGNSA. CDR3 coding DNA: TGTGCCAGCAGCTCAGGACAGGGAGACTATGGCTACACCTTC. Its protein product is CASSSGQGDYGYTF. The full variable domain, in which reference TRBV7-2 and TRBJ1-2 provide the parts outside the CDR3, is GAGVSQSPSNKVTEKGKDVELRCDPISGHTALYWYRQSLGQGLEFLIYFQGNSAPDKSGLPSDRFSAERTGGSVSTLTIQRTQQEDSAVYLCASSSGQGDYGYTFGSGTRLTVV.

The V gene is TRBV28, the J gene TRBJ1-1, with a possible D match to TRBD1 (6 bases). This CDR3 is 15 amino acids long. The V end was cut by 5 bases, the J end by 4 bases, with 17 bases between. Germline CDR1 is MDHEN and CDR2 is SYDVKM. CDR3 loop: CASSTVGGRGTEAFF. CDR3 coding DNA: TGTGCCAGCAGTACCGTTGGGGGCCGGGGCACTGAAGCTTTCTTT.

This clone came up a few times. This rearrangement joins TRBV20-1 to TRBJ1-5; a possible D gene is TRBD1 (5 bases). The CDR3 contains 13 residues. Trimming cost V 3 bases and J 6 bases, with 12 bases left between them. Looked up from germline, CDR1 is DFQATT and CDR2 is SNEGSKA (reference sequence). The CDR3 nucleotides read TGCAGTGCTAGTTGGGGGGAGGTTCAGCCCCAGCATTTT. Translated: CSASWGEVQPQHF.

The V and J genes are TRBV4-2 and TRBJ1-2; D is possibly TRBD1 (5 bases). There are 16 residues in the CDR3. V was cut by 2 bases and J by 2 bases, with 15 bases left in between. Germline-derived CDR1 and CDR2 are LGHNA and YNFKEQ. The CDR3 nucleotides are TGTGCCAGCAGCCAACCCTGGGGGGAACCGAACTATGGCTACACCTTC. This gives the protein CASSQPWGEPNYGYTF.

The genes are TRBV29-1 and TRBJ2-5; 11 bases fit TRBD2. V trimming: 6 bases; J trimming: 5 bases; junction bases outside the gene matches: 8. The CDR3 sequence is 14 residues long. Germline assignment: CDR1 SQVTM and CDR2 ANQGSEA. In DNA form, the CDR3 reads TGCAGCGTACCTGGACTAGCGGGTTCCGAGACCCAGTACTTC. This sequence encodes CSVPGLAGSETQYF.

The chain has TRBV18 and TRBJ2-5; 7 nucleotides align to TRBD1. Unmatched junction bases numbered 9, after V lost 3 bases and J lost 2 bases. The CDR3 contains 16 residues. Germline loops: CDR1 KGHSH, CDR2 LQKENI. For the CDR3, the DNA is TGTGCCAGCTCACCCTTACGGGGACAGCAACAAGAGACCCAGTACTTC. Amino acid sequence: CASSPLRGQQQETQYF.

The chain joins TRBV28 to TRBJ2-1, with D maybe TRBD1 (6 bases). V was pared by 4 bases and J by 0 bases, with 13 bases between. The CDR3 totals 16 residues. The germline V gene encodes CDR1 MDHEN and CDR2 SYDVKM. The chain's CDR3 is CASSYGTKSSYNEQFF. CDR3 nucleotides: TGTGCCAGCAGTTACGGGACAAAAAGCTCCTACAATGAGCAGTTCTTC.

V and J are TRBV5-1 and TRBJ2-1, with D tentatively TRBD2 (6 bases). Germline V CDR1 and CDR2: SGHRS, YFSETQ. Trimming took 0 bases from V and 2 from J, leaving 9 bases between them. CDR3 size: 15 residues. CDR3 sequence: CASSLGWGAYNEQFF. The DNA for the CDR3 is TGCGCCAGCAGCTTGGGATGGGGGGCCTACAATGAGCAGTTCTTC.

The rearrangement joins TRBV2 to TRBJ1-4; 7 bases are a match to TRBD1. The CDR3 loop spans 14 amino acids. J lost 8 bases, V lost 5 bases, and 8 bases had no gene match. The germline gives CDR1 SNHLY, CDR2 FYNNEI. CDR3 bases: TGTGCCAGCAGTTGGGGCCAGGGGGACGAAAAACTGTTTTTT. Its translation is CASSWGQGDEKLFF.

CDR3 DNA sequence: TGTGCCAGTAGTATAAGACTAGCGGGAGACACAGATACGCAGTATTTT. This codes for CASSIRLAGDTDTQYF. The genes are TRBV19 and TRBJ2-3; the match to TRBD2 covers 12 bases. Germline V lookup: CDR1 LNHDA, CDR2 SQIVND (reference sequence). After removal of 2 bases from V and 2 bases from J, the junction contained 2 bases not matched to a gene. This CDR3 region has 16 residues.

The chain has TRBV27 and TRBJ1-2; 7 bases are shared with TRBD1. The CDR3 runs 14 residues. V lost 6 bases and J lost 4; bases outside the gene matches: 8. The V gene's germline CDR1 is MNHEY and CDR2 SMNVEV (reference sequence). The CDR3 bases are TGTGCCAGCAGCCGACAGGGAAGATCCTATGGCTACACCTTC. Its protein product is CASSRQGRSYGYTF.

This chain uses TRBV2 with TRBJ1-5; the match to TRBD1 covers 7 bases. The germline V gene has CDR1 SNHLY and CDR2 FYNNEI. V trimming: 6 bases; J trimming: 4 bases; junction bases outside the gene matches: 6. This CDR3 comprises 14 residues. The CDR3 nucleotides read TGTGCCAGCAGGGGGGGACAGATTAATCAGCCCCAGCATTTT. Its translation is CASRGGQINQPQHF.

The chain links TRBV5-4 to TRBJ2-2, with a possible D match to TRBD1 (5 bases). Germline V gene data show CDR1 as SGHNT and CDR2 as YYREEE (reference sequence). CDR3 length equals 14 residues. V dropped 7 bases and J dropped 0 bases, with 10 bases sitting between them. Here the CDR3 reads CASFQGANTGELFF. The DNA of the CDR3 is TGTGCCAGCTTCCAGGGCGCGAACACCGGGGAGCTGTTTTTT.

This clone was picked up a small number of times. CDR3 in amino acids: CSVYLGHEQYF. The CDR3, as DNA: TGCAGCGTGTACCTGGGGCACGAGCAGTACTTC. The genes are TRBV29-1 and TRBJ2-7; tentative D call: TRBD1 (5 bases). Trimming left V 6 bases short and J 5 bases short, with 11 bases between. Germline loops: CDR1 SQVTM, CDR2 ANQGSEA. This CDR3 is 11 amino acids long.

The V and J genes are TRBV19 and TRBJ2-1; TRBD2 matches at 11 bases. Trimming at V came to 6 bases and at J to 5 bases, leaving 15 bases not matched to a gene. The CDR3 consists of 18 residues. CDR1 LNHDA and CDR2 SQIVND come from the germline V gene (reference sequence). CDR3 sequence (DNA): TGTGCCAGTAGCCAGCTGACTAGCGGGGCTTTCTTCGACAATGAGCAGTTCTTC. As protein: CASSQLTSGAFFDNEQFF.

The chain employs TRBV5-1 and TRBJ1-4, with D possibly being TRBD1 (6 bases). The CDR3 has 14 amino acids. Looked up from germline, CDR1 is SGHRS and CDR2 is YFSETQ. The ends were cut back, 2 bases at V and 6 bases at J, with 11 bases in the middle. The CDR3 nucleotides read TGCGCCAGCAGCTTACAGGGCAATGATGAAAAACTGTTTTTT. Protein sequence: CASSLQGNDEKLFF.

The chain recombines TRBV29-1 with TRBJ2-7; TRBD2 might be the D (6 bases). The CDR3 contains 11 residues. Germline-derived CDR1 and CDR2 are SQVTM and ANQGSEA. This CDR3 reads CTGGNSYEQYF. The CDR3 DNA sequence: TGCACCGGGGGTAACAGCTACGAGCAGTACTTC.